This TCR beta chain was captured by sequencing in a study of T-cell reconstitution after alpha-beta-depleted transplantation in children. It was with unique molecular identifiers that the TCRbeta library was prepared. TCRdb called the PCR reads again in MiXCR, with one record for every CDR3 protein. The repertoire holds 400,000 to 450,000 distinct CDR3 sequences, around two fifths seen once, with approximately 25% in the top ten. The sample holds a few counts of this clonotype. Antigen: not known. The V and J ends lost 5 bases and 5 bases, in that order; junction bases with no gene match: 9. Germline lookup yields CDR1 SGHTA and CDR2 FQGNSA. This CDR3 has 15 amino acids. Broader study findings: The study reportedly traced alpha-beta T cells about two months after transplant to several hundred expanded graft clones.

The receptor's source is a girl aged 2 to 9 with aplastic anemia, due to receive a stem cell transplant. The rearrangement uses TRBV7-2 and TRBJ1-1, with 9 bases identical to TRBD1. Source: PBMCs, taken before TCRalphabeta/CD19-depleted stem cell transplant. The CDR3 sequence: CASSTLTGGKTEAFF. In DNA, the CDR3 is TGTGCCAGCAGCACCCTGACAGGGGGTAAGACTGAAGCTTTCTTT.